The rows below give T cell receptor beta chains drawn from one sample of a study of sequential checkpoint blockade in melanoma. Assay used: immunoSEQ multiplex PCR; TCRdb lists only in-frame clones, some missing. The sample yields 9,500 to 15,000 clones, around 85% seen once. This specimen was CD8+ T cells sorted from blood (inferred from file names), taken from a patient given nivolumab and ipilimumab in sequence. The receptors shown here come from a human donor with melanoma. Both conserved end residues are part of each CDR3. The D gene is left open where the match is weak. Expanded clones are given a class, and other clones once, few, many or no size at all.

j_call v_call d_call clone_size cdr3_aa cdr3_nt
TRBJ1-2 TRBV9 TRBD1 NA CASSGTGSNYGYTF TGTGCCAGCAGCGGGACAGGGTCAAACTATGGCTACACCTTC
TRBJ1-5 TRBV2 NA NA CASSRGQPQHF TGTGCCAGCAGTAGGGGTCAGCCCCAGCATTTT
TRBJ1-1 TRBV4-2 TRBD1 NA CASSRGQGDTEAFF TGTGCCAGCAGCCGGGGACAGGGGGACACTGAAGCTTTCTTT
TRBJ1-2 TRBV28 NA NA CASSFRQSPYGYTF TGTGCCAGCAGTTTTAGACAGAGCCCCTATGGCTACACCTTC
TRBJ1-4 TRBV4-3 TRBD1 NA CASSQATGGKANEKLFF TGCGCCAGCAGCCAAGCGACAGGGGGAAAAGCTAATGAAAAACTGTTTTTT
TRBJ2-1 TRBV7-7 NA few CASSLGTTPPGNEQFF TGTGCTAGCAGCTTAGGCACGACACCACCGGGGAATGAGCAGTTCTTC
TRBJ1-2 TRBV7-2 TRBD1 NA CASSLGTGGHNYGYTF TGTGCCAGCAGCTTAGGGACAGGGGGCCACAACTATGGCTACACCTTC
TRBJ2-7 TRBV4-2 NA NA CASSQESGQPAYEQYF TGTGCCAGCAGCCAAGAGAGTGGGCAGCCCGCCTACGAGCAGTACTTC
TRBJ2-1 TRBV4-3 TRBD1 NA CASSQLPGQFYNGQFF TGCGCCAGCAGCCAGCTACCGGGACAGTTTTACAATGGGCAGTTCTTC
TRBJ2-7 TRBV11-2 NA once CASSGSGFMINYEQYF TGTGCCAGCAGCGGATCGGGGTTCATGATTAACTACGAGCAGTACTTC